Each of the 8 T cell receptor beta chains below was sequenced from the same sample in a study of blood T cell repertoires in COVID-19 (dated by TCRdb to 2018 to 2020). Library preparation used the immunoSEQ multiplex PCR assay. TCRdb re-hosts the immuneACCESS table, in-frame sequences only. Its copies lack some clones; in the studies checked, an unresolved V gene accounts for under half of them, and the cause for the rest is not known. This sample holds about 46,000 clones; 85% to 95% were observed only once. About 3% of the sample comes from the top ten. Sequencing input: peripheral blood. These receptors came from a man aged 50 to 59 with acute or convalescent COVID-19.

This chain uses TRBV27 with TRBJ1-5, with TRBD1 matching over 7 bases. This CDR3 contains 19 residues. V shed 3 bases, J shed 0 bases, and the junction held 14 bases outside the gene matches. Germline assignment: CDR1 MNHEY and CDR2 SMNVEV (reference sequence). Written as DNA, the CDR3 is TGTGCCAGCAGTTTTACCGGGACAGCGGTAGGGGATAGCAATCAGCCCCAGCATTTT. Protein product: CASSFTGTAVGDSNQPQHF.

The chain employs TRBV28 and TRBJ1-1, with D perhaps TRBD1 (5 bases). The CDR3 totals 14 residues. Germline CDR1 is MDHEN and CDR2 is SYDVKM. Trimming pared 3 bases from V and 1 base from J, leaving 9 bases between. The CDR3 bases are TGTGCCAGCAGTTTGTCCCAGGGGAACACTGAAGCTTTCTTT. This gives the protein CASSLSQGNTEAFF. The variable domain in full, with the rest retrieved from reference TRBV28 and TRBJ1-1, is DVKVTQSSRYLVKRTGEKVFLECVQDMDHENMFWYRQDPGLGLRLIYFSYDVKMKEKGDIPEGYSVSREKKERFSLILESASTNQTSMYLCASSLSQGNTEAFFGQGTRLTVV.

The chain couples TRBV5-1 to TRBJ2-7; 9 positions agree with TRBD1. Germline loops: CDR1 SGHRS, CDR2 YFSETQ. With V trimmed by 0 bases and J by 5 bases, 3 bases remained unmatched. This CDR3 is 14 amino acids long. The CDR3 DNA reads as TGCGCCAGCAGCTTGGGACAGGGGGGAAACGAGCAGTACTTC. The encoded protein is CASSLGQGGNEQYF.

The gene calls are TRBV5-1 and TRBJ2-3; no clear D. The CDR3 covers 12 residues. The V end lost 3 bases, the J end lost 2 bases, and 4 bases lay between the germline ends. Looked up from germline, CDR1 is SGHRS and CDR2 is YFSETQ. The CDR3 DNA sequence: TGCGCCAGCAGCTCCCACACAGATACGCAGTATTTT. Translation: CASSSHTDTQYF. Using reference TRBV5-1 and TRBJ2-3 for the parts outside the CDR3, the full variable domain is KAGVTQTPRYLIKTRGQQVTLSCSPISGHRSVSWYQQTPGQGLQFLFEYFSETQRNKGNFPGRFSGRQFSNSRSEMNVSTLELGDSALYLCASSSHTDTQYFGPGTRLTVL.

This sequence joins TRBV6-5 and TRBJ1-2; the D gene is possibly TRBD1 (5 bases). This CDR3 comprises 15 residues. V was trimmed by 7 bases and J by 7 bases, leaving 22 bases between them. Per germline, CDR1 MNHEY and CDR2 SVGAGI. The CDR3 DNA reads TGTGCCAGCACCCCGATGGCGGGGGAGCTCACTGGCTACACCTTC. Its protein product is CASTPMAGELTGYTF.

V gene TRBV3-1 (or the pseudogene TRBV3-2) combines with J gene TRBJ1-2, with 7 bases fitting TRBD1. Germline V gene lookup returns CDR1 LGHDT and CDR2 YNNKEL (reference sequence). Losses at the gene ends were 5 bases for V and 5 bases for J; bases not matched to a gene: 5. The CDR3 runs 13 residues. The CDR3 loop reads CASSFRGIYGYTF. In nucleotides, the CDR3 is TGTGCCAGCAGCTTCAGGGGGATTTATGGCTACACCTTC.

V usage is TRBV20-1 and J usage is TRBJ2-5; 7 bases are a match to TRBD1. After removal of 3 bases from V and 2 bases from J, the junction contained 6 bases not matched to a gene. The CDR3 spans 14 residues. CDR1 DFQATT and CDR2 SNEGSKA come from the germline V gene (reference sequence). The CDR3 reads CSASTRQGQETQYF. Here the CDR3 DNA reads TGCAGTGCTAGTACTCGACAGGGACAAGAGACCCAGTACTTC.

The rearrangement uses TRBV5-1 and TRBJ1-5; D is unresolved. V shed 5 bases and J shed 7 bases, with 13 bases lying between them. Germline loops: CDR1 SGHRS, CDR2 YFSETQ. The CDR3 extends over 13 amino acids. Here the CDR3 reads CASSPFSGQPQHF. The CDR3 DNA sequence: TGCGCCAGCAGTCCCTTCTCGGGGCAGCCCCAGCATTTT.